In its sample, the clone carrying this T cell receptor beta chain was seen once. Antigen: not known. The sample belongs to a study of T cell responses to AZD1222 COVID-19 vaccine. Study conclusions and caveats: Donors were largely white British and mainly female; clonal diversity was possibly underestimated. Variant regions that are unmutated are reportedly the target of nearly half of spike-specific TCRs.

The assay was immunoSEQ multiplex PCR, and TCRdb's table has in-frame clones only and misses some. Of about 80,000 clones listed, roughly 88% are singletons. Germline V gene lookup returns CDR1 MGHRA and CDR2 YSYEKL. Trimming took off 1 base at V and 7 bases at J, with 10 bases between the two ends. This CDR3 has 14 residues. The specimen comprised peripheral blood, sampled 28 days after the second AZD1222 dose. This TCR was sampled from an adult who received the AZD1222 COVID-19 vaccine. The V gene is TRBV4-1, the J gene TRBJ2-2; no definite D call. In DNA form, the CDR3 reads TGCGCCAGCAGCCAAGTTATGTTCGGCGGGGAGCTGTTTTTT. Its translation: CASSQVMFGGELFF.